These 28 T cell receptor beta chains share one sample of origin, sequenced in a study of T cells in Graves' hyperthyroidism and ophthalmopathy. RNA transcripts were the template for amplifying TCR beta CDR3 regions. In the first-round RT-PCR of the TCR CDR3, the HTBI primer set was used. TCRdb reprocessed the multiplex PCR reads via MiXCR and lists one record per CDR3 protein. The sample lists under 350,000 distinct CDR3 sequences, about 13% occurring once. Source material: blood. The source of these receptors is a woman between 40 and 50 years old with Graves' hyperthyroidism.

This clonotype was picked up many times. This chain links TRBV2 with TRBJ1-5; D not resolved. CDR1 and CDR2 from the germline V gene are SNHLY and FYNNEI. V dropped 8 bases and J dropped 2 bases, with 13 bases sitting between them. CDR3 length: 14 amino acids. The CDR3 DNA sequence: TGTGCCAGCGGCCCACAAGACGGCAATCAGCCCCAGCATTTT. This codes for CASGPQDGNQPQHF. The entire variable domain, with the rest obtained from reference TRBV2 and TRBJ1-5, is as follows: EPEVTQTPSHQVTQMGQEVILRCVPISNHLYFYWYRQILGQKVEFLVSFYNNEISEKSEIFDDQFSVERPDGSNFTLKIRSTKLEDSAMYFCASGPQDGNQPQHFGDGTRLSIL.

J is TRBJ2-2 and V is TRBV7-2; D is ambiguous. V was clipped by 5 bases and J by 1 base, with 14 bases between them. The germline V gene encodes CDR1 SGHTA and CDR2 FQGNSA. CDR3 length: 16 amino acids. The CDR3 DNA sequence: TGTGCCAGCAGCCCCCCTGGGCAGGAGAACACCGGGGAGCTGTTTTTT. Its protein product is CASSPPGQENTGELFF.

This rearrangement joins TRBV6-1 to TRBJ1-6, with a tentative D call TRBD1 (5 bases). The germline gives CDR1 MNHNS, CDR2 SASEGT. The CDR3 is 19 amino acids. Trimming took 5 bases from V and 6 from J, leaving 26 bases between them. The CDR3 DNA is TGTGCCAGCAGTTACAGCGGGCAGGGTGGGTCTCACGTTAATTCACCCCTCCACTTT. Translating gives CASSYSGQGGSHVNSPLHF.

The V call is TRBV7-9, the J call TRBJ2-2; TRBD1 might be the D (6 bases). Trimming left V 5 bases short and J 6 bases short, with 19 bases between. Looked up from germline, CDR1 is SEHNR and CDR2 is FQNEAQ (reference sequence). The CDR3 length is 16 residues. CDR3 region: CASSRLGGSAAGELFF. In nucleotides, the CDR3 is TGTGCCAGCAGCCGCCTAGGGGGTTCGGCGGCCGGGGAGCTGTTTTTT. Using reference TRBV7-9 and TRBJ2-2 for the parts outside the CDR3, the full variable domain is DTGVSQNPRHKITKRGQNVTFRCDPISEHNRLYWYRQTLGQGPEFLTYFQNEAQLEKSRLLSDRFSAERPKGSFSTLEIQRTEQGDSAMYLCASSRLGGSAAGELFFGEGSRLTVL.

This chain joins TRBV9 and TRBJ2-3; 7 nucleotides agree with TRBD1. The CDR3 length is 17 residues. Germline CDR1 is SGDLS and CDR2 is YYNGEE. V gave up 0 bases and J gave up 4 bases; unmatched junction bases: 11. The CDR3 region is CASSVGYEDRRSDTQYF. The CDR3 DNA reads TGTGCCAGCAGCGTAGGTTACGAGGACAGGCGCTCAGATACGCAGTATTTT.

This clonotype came up many times. The rearrangement joins TRBV3-1 to TRBJ1-1; D not certain. CDR1 and CDR2 (germline): LGHDT, YNNKEL (reference sequence). The CDR3 is made up of 14 amino acids. Trimming left V 1 base short and J 1 base short, with 7 bases between. The CDR3 DNA sequence: TGTGCCAGCAGCCAAGCGGGATCGAACACTGAAGCTTTCTTT. Translating gives CASSQAGSNTEAFF.

The table lists this clonotype with many counts. The J gene is TRBJ2-5, the V gene TRBV10-3; possibly TRBD2 for D (6 bases). Trimming cost V 8 bases and J 0 bases, with 7 bases left between them. The CDR3 runs 12 residues. Germline V gene data show CDR1 as ENHRY and CDR2 as SYGVKD. DNA for the CDR3: TGTGCCATCGGCGGGAACCAAGAGACCCAGTACTTC. This translates into CAIGGNQETQYF.

In its sample, this clonotype was seen many times. V gene TRBV3-1 combines with J gene TRBJ2-5; D is uncertain. With 2 bases removed from V and 1 base from J, the gap between germline ends came to 8 bases. The CDR3 runs 14 residues. Germline CDR1 LGHDT, CDR2 YNNKEL (reference sequence). CDR3: CASSQKDSQETQYF. CDR3 sequence (DNA): TGTGCCAGCAGCCAAAAAGACTCCCAAGAGACCCAGTACTTC.

There are many counts of this clonotype. V gene TRBV27 combines with J gene TRBJ2-7; D is possibly TRBD1 or TRBD2 (5 bases each). CDR1 and CDR2 from the germline V gene are MNHEY and SMNVEV (reference sequence). Trimming removed 4 bases from V and 2 bases from J, with 15 bases in between. The CDR3 covers 15 residues. The CDR3 nucleotides read TGTGCCAGCAGTTCCCCCGGGACCGCAACCTACGAGCAGTACTTC. It encodes CASSSPGTATYEQYF.

This clonotype was recorded many times. The chain has TRBV28 and TRBJ1-4; D gene ambiguous. V lost 5 bases and J lost 6, with 10 bases in between. The CDR3 loop spans 13 amino acids. Per the germline V gene, CDR1 is MDHEN and CDR2 is SYDVKM. CDR3 amino acids: CASSPKGYEKLFF. The CDR3 nucleotides read TGTGCCAGCAGTCCAAAGGGATATGAAAAACTGTTTTTT.

This clonotype was counted many times. CDR3 nucleotides: TGTGCCAGCAGTGACTCTTTTGCGCCGAACTATGGCTACACCTTC. This translates into CASSDSFAPNYGYTF. The chain employs TRBV6-4 and TRBJ1-2, with unresolved D. The CDR3 length is 15 residues. The V end was cut by 0 bases, the J end by 2 bases, with 10 bases between. Germline V CDR1 and CDR2: MRHNA, SNTAGT.

This clonotype was seen many times. The V gene is TRBV27, the J gene TRBJ1-2; tentatively, D is TRBD1 (5 bases). Germline values: CDR1 MNHEY, CDR2 SMNVEV (reference sequence). The CDR3 runs to 16 residues. V dropped 7 bases and J dropped 7 bases, with 25 bases sitting between them. Written as DNA, the CDR3 is TGTGCCAGCATCTTTAAGTATCTGGGGGTTGTTTCTGGCTACACCTTC. It translates to CASIFKYLGVVSGYTF.

V and J are TRBV5-6 and TRBJ2-7, with a weak D call TRBD1 (6 bases). Deletions cut 4 bases from V and 3 bases from J, with 14 bases between. CDR3 size: 14 residues. Germline V lookup: CDR1 SGHDT, CDR2 YYEEEE. DNA of the CDR3: TGTGCCAGCAGCACCAGGGGTGGCGGCTACGAGCAGTACTTC. As protein: CASSTRGGGYEQYF.

This clonotype was found many times. CDR3 amino acids: CASSPQTGNYGYTF. CDR3 sequence (DNA): TGTGCCAGCAGTCCCCAGACAGGGAATTATGGCTACACCTTC. The chain joins TRBV6-4 to TRBJ1-2; 7 bases line up with TRBD1. Germline V gene data show CDR1 as MRHNA and CDR2 as SNTAGT. Trimming cost V 5 bases and J 5 bases; bases outside gene matches: 8. The CDR3 covers 14 residues.

This clonotype came up many times. The CDR3: CASSLVGQVVDEQYF. CDR3 nucleotides: TGCGCCAGCAGCTTGGTGGGACAGGTTGTCGACGAGCAGTACTTC. The genes are TRBV5-1 and TRBJ2-7, with 8 nucleotides matching TRBD1. CDR3 length: 15 amino acids. Germline loops: CDR1 SGHRS, CDR2 YFSETQ. The J segment lost 5 bases and the V segment lost 0 bases, leaving 7 bases of the junction unmatched.

This clonotype has ten or more counts. The chain has TRBV18 and TRBJ2-5; D is undetermined. The CDR3 covers 13 residues. Per the germline V gene, CDR1 is KGHSH and CDR2 is LQKENI. With 2 bases removed from V and 2 bases from J, the gap between germline ends came to 6 bases. CDR3 bases: TGTGCCAGCTCACCATCTAAGCAAGAGACCCAGTACTTC. Translation: CASSPSKQETQYF.

This clonotype showed up many times. The V gene is TRBV19, the J gene TRBJ1-5, with 8 bases aligning to TRBD1. With V trimmed by 3 bases and J by 6 bases, 4 bases remained unmatched. Germline V gives CDR1 LNHDA, CDR2 SQIVND (reference sequence). The CDR3 extends over 14 amino acids. The CDR3 DNA is TGTGCCAGTAGTATCCGGGACAGGCGTCAGCCCCAGCATTTT. Protein sequence: CASSIRDRRQPQHF. Filled out from reference TRBV19 and TRBJ1-5, the complete variable domain reads DGGITQSPKYLFRKEGQNVTLSCEQNLNHDAMYWYRQDPGQGLRLIYYSQIVNDFQKGDIAEGYSVSREKKESFPLTVTSAQKNPTAFYLCASSIRDRRQPQHFGDGTRLSIL.

This clonotype has just a few counts. The gene calls are TRBV4-2 and TRBJ2-2; 13 nucleotides match TRBD2. Trimming at V came to 1 base and at J to 8 bases, leaving 4 bases not matched to a gene. Germline V lookup: CDR1 LGHNA, CDR2 YNFKEQ. This CDR3 has 16 amino acids. This CDR3 is CASSQVGLAGSGELFF. CDR3 coding DNA: TGTGCCAGCAGCCAAGTGGGACTAGCGGGATCGGGGGAGCTGTTTTTT.

The rearrangement uses TRBV12-5 and TRBJ2-2, with 7 bases matching TRBD1. This CDR3 region has 15 residues. V shed 5 bases and J 7 bases; nucleotides not matched to a gene: 10. Germline CDR1 and CDR2: LGHNT and FRNRAP. The CDR3 DNA sequence: TGTGCTAGTGGTCAGGGGGTATGGACCGGCGGGGAGCTGTTTTTT. Translation: CASGQGVWTGGELFF. The whole variable domain, remainder taken from reference TRBV12-5 and TRBJ2-2, is DARVTQTPRHKVTEMGQEVTMRCQPILGHNTVFWYRQTMMQGLELLAYFRNRAPLDDSGMPKDRFSAEMPDATLATLKIQPSEPRDSAVYFCASGQGVWTGGELFFGEGSRLTVL.

This clonotype showed up just a few times. The rearrangement joins TRBV7-2 to TRBJ1-1; D remains unclear. The V gene lost 1 base and the J gene lost 8 bases, with 14 bases spanning the gap. This CDR3 has 14 amino acids. Germline CDR1 and CDR2: SGHTA and FQGNSA. The CDR3 sequence: CASSLVPGLGEAFF. The CDR3 nucleotides read TGTGCCAGCAGCTTAGTTCCGGGATTGGGGGAAGCTTTCTTT.

This clonotype was seen a handful of times. J is TRBJ2-1 and V is TRBV20-1; tentatively, D is TRBD1 (5 bases). The germline V and J ends were trimmed by 1 base and 2 bases, with 9 bases remaining between them. Germline V lookup: CDR1 DFQATT, CDR2 SNEGSKA (reference sequence). CDR3 length: 14 residues. The CDR3 here is CSARVQGPYNEQFF. The CDR3 region has the DNA TGCAGTGCTAGAGTCCAGGGTCCCTACAATGAGCAGTTCTTC.

There are many counts of this clonotype. The rearrangement joins TRBV2 to TRBJ1-5; maybe TRBD1 (5 bases). The CDR3 has 11 amino acids. The V end was cut by 3 bases, the J end by 9 bases, with 6 bases between. Germline V lookup: CDR1 SNHLY, CDR2 FYNNEI. DNA for the CDR3: TGTGCCAGCAGTGACGGGGGGCCCCAGCATTTT. This codes for CASSDGGPQHF.

In its sample, this clonotype was seen many times. This chain links TRBV13 with TRBJ2-7, with a weak D call TRBD2 (5 bases). The V gene's germline CDR1 is PRHDT and CDR2 FYEKMQ (reference sequence). The CDR3 spans 14 residues. The germline V and J ends were trimmed by 3 bases and 5 bases, with 14 bases remaining between them. The DNA for the CDR3 is TGTGCCAGCAGCTTGGACTTTAGCGCCGACGAGCAGTACTTC. Translating it yields CASSLDFSADEQYF.

This clonotype was detected ten times or more. The rearrangement uses TRBV6-1 and TRBJ1-1; the D is unclear. The CDR3 is 10 residues long. Germline CDR1 is MNHNS and CDR2 is SASEGT. V dropped 7 bases and J dropped 4 bases, with 4 bases sitting between them. CDR3 sequence: CASMITEAFF. CDR3 nucleotides: TGTGCCAGCATGATCACTGAAGCTTTCTTT.

This clonotype showed up many times. The V and J genes are TRBV12-3 or TRBV12-4 and TRBJ2-2; 13 bases fit TRBD2. The CDR3 is 20 amino acids. V lost 1 base and J lost 5; bases outside the gene matches: 13. The CDR3 loop is CASSLGYFTSGRAVTGELFF. The DNA for the CDR3 is TGTGCCAGCAGTTTAGGCTACTTTACTAGCGGGAGGGCCGTTACCGGGGAGCTGTTTTTT.

This clonotype was found many times. The chain links TRBV28 to TRBJ2-2, with 11 bases fitting TRBD2. CDR1 and CDR2 from the germline V gene are MDHEN and SYDVKM. The CDR3 covers 15 residues. The V gene end was trimmed by 6 bases and the J gene end by 3 bases; junction bases not matched to a gene: 3. CDR3 nucleotide sequence: TGTGCCAGCAGACCTAGCGGGAGGTACACCGGGGAGCTGTTTTTT. This codes for CASRPSGRYTGELFF.

This clonotype was counted at least ten times. The chain links TRBV20-1 to TRBJ1-1; D gene uncertain. V lost 6 bases, J lost 6 bases, and 11 bases lay in between. CDR3 length: 11 amino acids. The germline gives CDR1 DFQATT, CDR2 SNEGSKA (reference sequence). CDR3 sequence reads: CSAPEYAEAFF. For the CDR3, the DNA is TGCAGTGCCCCGGAATATGCTGAAGCTTTCTTT.

A few counts support this clonotype. The genes are TRBV7-9 and TRBJ2-1; 8 bases align to TRBD2. The length of the CDR3 is 17 residues. CDR1 is SEHNR, CDR2 FQNEAQ, per germline (reference sequence). Trimming took 1 base from V and 5 from J; bases not matched to a gene: 10. CDR3 sequence reads: CASSLEGLAGGDNEQFF. The CDR3 nucleotides are TGTGCCAGCAGCTTAGAGGGCCTAGCGGGTGGGGACAATGAGCAGTTCTTC.